This is a list of T cell receptor beta chains from one sample in a study of blood T cell repertoires in COVID-19. The table came from immunoSEQ multiplex PCR; TCRdb's copy has only in-frame clones and leaves some out. This table has 400,000 to 450,000 clones, over 85% appearing once. Sequenced sample: peripheral blood. Receptor source: a man aged 18 to 30 with COVID-19, enrolled during active disease. The CDR3 runs from the conserved cysteine through the conserved F or W. A D gene is named only where the DNA matches it firmly. Clone size is not always given. Where it is, it says once, few, many or a class for expanded clones.

abundance	d_gene	v_gene	j_gene	CDR3nt	CDR3aa
-	TRBD1	TRBV6-6	TRBJ2-7	TGTGCCAGCAGTTCGTCTTGGGACAGGGGAAAATACGAGCAGTACTTC	CASSSSWDRGKYEQYF
-	TRBD1	TRBV3-1/TRBV3-2	TRBJ1-1	TGTGCCAGCAGCCGTGACAGGGGGAACACTGAAGCTTTCTTT	CASSRDRGNTEAFF
-	TRBD1	TRBV6-5	TRBJ1-2	TGTGCCAGCAGGGCCGGGCCAGGGGGCGACTATGGCTACACCTTC	CASRAGPGGDYGYTF
-	-	TRBV6-7	TRBJ1-1	TGTGCCAGCAGTTGCCGACTTATGAGCATGAACACTGAAGCTTTCTTT	CASSCRLMSMNTEAFF
-	-	TRBV2	TRBJ1-3	TGTGCCAGCAGTCCTCGGACGGGGGGAAACACCATATATTTT	CASSPRTGGNTIYF
-	-	TRBV11-2	TRBJ1-1	TGTGCCAGCAGCTTAGATCACGTCAGCACTGAAGCTTTCTTT	CASSLDHVSTEAFF
-	-	TRBV4-2	TRBJ2-7	TGTGCCAGCAGCCAAGATAACAGGAAACTCTACGAGCAGTACTTC	CASSQDNRKLYEQYF
-	TRBD1	TRBV3-1/TRBV3-2	TRBJ2-7	TGTGCCAGCAGCCAAGAGAGACAGGGCCACGAGCAGTACTTC	CASSQERQGHEQYF
-	TRBD1	TRBV6-5	TRBJ2-2	TGTGCCAGCAGCCGACAGGGTAACACCGGGGAGCTGTTTTTT	CASSRQGNTGELFF
-	TRBD2	TRBV7-2	TRBJ2-3	TGTGCCAGCAGCTTAATCCAGCGGGGGGGCCCCTCCTATTTT	CASSLIQRGGPSYF
-	TRBD2	TRBV6-5	TRBJ2-5	TGTGCCAGCAGTTACGTCGGGGGGCAAGAGACCCAGTACTTC	CASSYVGGQETQYF
-	TRBD2	TRBV25-1	TRBJ2-5	TGTGCCAGCAGCCCTACTAGCGGGAGGGCCCAAGAGACCCAGTACTTC	CASSPTSGRAQETQYF
-	-	TRBV3-1/TRBV3-2	TRBJ2-5	TGTGCCAGCAGCCCCGTAGGGGTTGGACAAGGATTCCACTTC	CASSPVGVGQGFHF
-	TRBD2	TRBV7-9	TRBJ2-1	TGTGCCAGCAGCTTTCAGCGGGGTGACAATGAGCAGTTCTTC	CASSFQRGDNEQFF
-	-	TRBV24-1	TRBJ2-1	TGTGCCACCAGTGACCCGGGAAAGGTTACAGGGAGGTTCTTC	CATSDPGKVTGRFF
-	-	TRBV2	TRBJ2-1	TGTGCCAGCAGTAAGACAGGAAGCTCCTACAATGAGCAGTTCTTC	CASSKTGSSYNEQFF
once	-	TRBV7-6	TRBJ2-3	TGTGCCAGCAGCGCTCCAGGCACAGATACGCAGTATTTT	CASSAPGTDTQYF
-	TRBD1	TRBV14	TRBJ2-7	TGTGCCAGCGGATCCAGACAGGGGAGCTACGAGCAGTACTTC	CASGSRQGSYEQYF
-	-	TRBV14	TRBJ2-2	TGTGCCAGCAGCCCTCAGCCGGGCGGGGAGCTGTTTTTT	CASSPQPGGELFF
-	TRBD2	TRBV7-9	TRBJ2-1	TGTGCCAGCAGACAGACTGGCGGGGGGACCTACAATGAGCAGTTCTTC	CASRQTGGGTYNEQFF
-	-	TRBV30	TRBJ2-7	TGTGCCTGGAGCCACAGGCACGAGCAGTACTTC	CAWSHRHEQYF
-	-	TRBV19	TRBJ2-7	TGTGCCAGTAGTATTGCCCCTAGAGGCGAGCAGTACTTC	CASSIAPRGEQYF
once	TRBD1	TRBV7-8	TRBJ2-7	TGTGCCAGCACCAGACCGGGGGACAGGGACCGTGGCGAGCAGTACTTC	CASTRPGDRDRGEQYF
once	TRBD1	TRBV18	TRBJ1-4	TGTGCCAGCTCACCCGGACAGGGGGAAAAACTGTTTTTT	CASSPGQGEKLFF
-	TRBD2	TRBV5-4	TRBJ2-3	TGTGCCAGCAGCTTGGCAAGCGGGGGAGGAATTAGCACAGATACGCAGTATTTT	CASSLASGGGISTDTQYF
-	-	TRBV5-5	TRBJ2-3	TGTGCCAGCAGCCCCCCGGGTAGCACAGATACGCAGTATTTT	CASSPPGSTDTQYF
-	-	TRBV18	TRBJ1-5	TGTGCCAGCTCACCCACCGGGACACCCCCGAAGCCCCAGCATTTT	CASSPTGTPPKPQHF
few	-	TRBV19	TRBJ1-1	TGTGCCAGTAGTATGAGGTCCGGGTACACTGAAGCTTTCTTT	CASSMRSGYTEAFF
-	TRBD1	TRBV15	TRBJ1-2	TGTGCCACCAGCACCGGGACAGGGAATGGCTACACCTTC	CATSTGTGNGYTF
-	TRBD1	TRBV4-1	TRBJ2-7	TGCGCCAGCAGCTCGACAGGGGGCATGGACGAGCAGTACTTC	CASSSTGGMDEQYF
few	-	TRBV7-9	TRBJ1-6	TGTGCCAGCAGCTTGACTCGGGGTTCACCCCTCCACTTT	CASSLTRGSPLHF
-	-	TRBV9	TRBJ1-2	TGTGCCAGCAGCAACAGTTTCTATGGCTACACCTTC	CASSNSFYGYTF
-	TRBD2	TRBV5-1	TRBJ2-3	TGCGCCAGCAGCGTGGGACTAGCGGGGGGGCGAGGCGCAGATACGCAGTATTTT	CASSVGLAGGRGADTQYF
-	-	TRBV10-2	TRBJ1-5	TGCGCCAGCAGGGATAGGGGAAACCAGCCCCAGCATTTT	CASRDRGNQPQHF
-	-	TRBV9	TRBJ2-1	TGTGCCAGCAGCGCGGGGACTCAGCAGTTCTTC	CASSAGTQQFF
-	-	TRBV5-4	TRBJ2-2	TGTGCCAGCAGCCGGTTTAGCACCGGGGAGCTGTTTTTT	CASSRFSTGELFF
few	TRBD2	TRBV10-3	TRBJ2-7	TGTGCCATCAGTCAGTCAGGGAGGGCCTACGAGCAGTACTTC	CAISQSGRAYEQYF
-	-	TRBV5-1	TRBJ1-1	TGCGCCAGCAGACGCATACAGGGTAGGAGCACTGAAGCTTTCTTT	CASRRIQGRSTEAFF
-	TRBD2	TRBV28	TRBJ2-5	TGTGCCAGCAGTCGGACTAGCGGGGGGCCAGAGACCCAGTACTTC	CASSRTSGGPETQYF
-	TRBD2	TRBV30	TRBJ2-7	TGTGCCTGGAGCCCCTTAGGTAGGACTAGCGTCCACGAGCAGTACTTC	CAWSPLGRTSVHEQYF
-	TRBD2	TRBV4-2	TRBJ2-2	TGTGCCAGCAGCCAAGAGATTAGCGGGGGGGCCGGGGAGCTGTTTTTT	CASSQEISGGAGELFF
-	-	TRBV9	TRBJ1-1	TGTGCCAGCAGAGATATTTTTCGGGACACTGAAGCTTTCTTT	CASRDIFRDTEAFF